This T cell receptor beta chain emerged from a study of T-cell reconstitution after alpha-beta-depleted transplantation in children. General study findings and limits: The origin of alpha-beta T cells about two months after transplant was reportedly several hundred expanded graft clones. Once a year had passed after transplant, T-cell counts and diversity came mostly from newly produced T cells.

V lost 3 bases and J 7 bases, leaving 12 bases between the germline ends. The CDR3 is 13 residues long. Germline V gives CDR1 WSHSY, CDR2 SAAADI. The authors prepared the TCRbeta library with unique molecular identifiers. In TCRdb, the PCR reads were re-called with MiXCR into one record per CDR3 protein. The sample yields under 750,000 distinct CDR3 sequences, 23% seen once. About this clonotype itself: Its specificity is unknown.

The chain uses TRBV10-2 and TRBJ2-5, with D possibly being TRBD2 (7 bases). The source of this sequence is a boy in the first two years of life who had a stem cell transplant for acute myeloid leukemia, so the T cells may come from the graft donor. Sequencing used PBMCs, mostly from graft donor cells, obtained 360 days after TCRalphabeta/CD19-depleted stem cell transplant. CDR3: CASSDQRGGTQYF. In nucleotides, the CDR3 is TGCGCCAGCAGTGATCAAAGGGGGGGGACCCAGTACTTC.